These T cell receptor beta chains were read from a single sample in a study of tumor-infiltrating lymphocytes in primary liver carcinoma. TCRdb re-called the multiplex PCR reads with MiXCR, one entry per CDR3 protein. The table has fewer than 350,000 distinct CDR3 sequences, less than 75% seen once. Material for sequencing was peripheral blood. These receptors were obtained from a man between 40 and 49 years old with primary liver carcinoma and hepatitis B virus infection. CDR3s include the opening cysteine and the closing phenylalanine or tryptophan. D genes are given only for firm matches. Where a row states a size, it is once, few, many or the class of an expanded clone; other rows omit it.

v_call: TRBV7-9
j_call: TRBJ1-6
d_call: NA
clone_size: few
cdr3_nt: TGTGCCAGCAGCCCCACAGGGAATTCACCCCTCCACTTT
cdr3_aa: CASSPTGNSPLHF

v_call: TRBV5-6
j_call: TRBJ1-1
d_call: NA
clone_size: NA
cdr3_nt: TGTGCCAGCAGCTTCCCAGTGAACACTGAAGCTTTCTTT
cdr3_aa: CASSFPVNTEAFF

v_call: TRBV5-4
j_call: TRBJ1-1
d_call: TRBD1
clone_size: NA
cdr3_nt: TGTGCCAGCAGCCCAGGGGGTCTGAACACTGAAGCTTTCTTT
cdr3_aa: CASSPGGLNTEAFF

v_call: TRBV13
j_call: TRBJ2-7
d_call: TRBD1
clone_size: NA
cdr3_nt: TGTGCTAGCAGGACCCGACAGGGGACCTACGAGCAGTACTTC
cdr3_aa: CASRTRQGTYEQYF

v_call: TRBV12-5
j_call: TRBJ2-7
d_call: TRBD2
clone_size: once
cdr3_nt: TGTGCTAGGGGTTTGGGAATCGGCGGGAGGGTTTACGAGCAGTACTTC
cdr3_aa: CARGLGIGGRVYEQYF

v_call: TRBV11-2
j_call: TRBJ2-2
d_call: TRBD2
clone_size: NA
cdr3_nt: TGTGCCGGCAGCTTAGATAACGGGAGGACGAACACCGGGGAGCTGTTCTTT
cdr3_aa: CAGSLDNGRTNTGELFF

v_call: TRBV12-3/TRBV12-4
j_call: TRBJ1-1
d_call: NA
clone_size: many
cdr3_nt: TGTGCCAGCAGTTTAAGTTCAGCTTTCTTT
cdr3_aa: CASSLSSAFF

v_call: TRBV6-5
j_call: TRBJ1-1
d_call: TRBD1
clone_size: many
cdr3_nt: TGTGCCAGCAGTTACACTGGACAGGGGCGGATGAACACTGAAGCTTTCTTT
cdr3_aa: CASSYTGQGRMNTEAFF

v_call: TRBV4-2
j_call: TRBJ2-2
d_call: NA
clone_size: many
cdr3_nt: TGTGCCAGCAGCCAAGATCATCACTACCCCCCGGAGAACACCGGGGAGCTGTTTTTT
cdr3_aa: CASSQDHHYPPENTGELFF

v_call: TRBV5-4
j_call: TRBJ1-2
d_call: NA
clone_size: few
cdr3_nt: TGTGCCAGCTGCCTGGGGCCGACTTGCAACTATGGCTACACCTTC
cdr3_aa: CASCLGPTCNYGYTF

v_call: TRBV5-4
j_call: TRBJ1-5
d_call: TRBD1
clone_size: NA
cdr3_nt: TGTGTCAGCAGCTTAAGACAGGGAACACAGGGGACCCAGCATTTT
cdr3_aa: CVSSLRQGTQGTQHF

v_call: TRBV29-1
j_call: TRBJ2-1
d_call: NA
clone_size: few
cdr3_nt: TGCAGCGTTCTTGACTGCGAGCAGTTCTTC
cdr3_aa: CSVLDCEQFF

v_call: TRBV5-6
j_call: TRBJ1-6
d_call: NA
clone_size: few
cdr3_nt: TGTGCCAGCAGCTTGGATTCAGGGTCTTACGGTTCACCCCTCCACTTT
cdr3_aa: CASSLDSGSYGSPLHF

v_call: TRBV11-2
j_call: TRBJ1-1
d_call: NA
clone_size: NA
cdr3_nt: TGTGCCAGCAACTCGAACGGGGGTGAGACTGAAGCTTTCTTT
cdr3_aa: CASNSNGGETEAFF

v_call: TRBV1
j_call: TRBJ1-6
d_call: NA
clone_size: many
cdr3_nt: TGCACCAGCAGCCAAGATGATTTCCGGTTGGGAGCCGGGACAGTACTTAATTCACCCCTCCACTTT
cdr3_aa: CTSSQDDFRLGAGTVLNSPLHF

v_call: TRBV6-5
j_call: TRBJ1-3
d_call: NA
clone_size: NA
cdr3_nt: TGTGCCAGCAGTTACGGGGGTATCCAGTCTGGAGACACTATATATTTT
cdr3_aa: CASSYGGIQSGDTIYF

v_call: TRBV12-3/TRBV12-4
j_call: TRBJ2-3
d_call: NA
clone_size: once
cdr3_nt: TGTGCCAGCAGTTTCATGGCGGGGACCCTGACAGATACGCACTATTTT
cdr3_aa: CASSFMAGTLTDTHYF